This T cell receptor (beta chain) was identified during a study of Tregs in tolerant kidney transplant recipients. CDR3 length: 13 residues. Germline V CDR1 and CDR2: LNHDA, SQIVND (reference sequence). V lost 10 bases and J lost 4; bases outside the gene matches: 8. General study findings and limits: The most relevant donor-specific Treg TCRbeta repertoire apparently came from expansion with activated donor B cells. Biological reproducibility was not directly addressed in this study.

Unstimulated Tregs (CD4+CD25+CD127-) and CD4+CD25- non-Tregs were sorted from PBMCs. Only one count was recorded for this clone. Its cognate antigen is unknown. The repertoire was sequenced with immunoSEQ multiplex PCR; TCRdb's copy has only in-frame clones and lacks some. The sample contains about 88,000 clones, 90% to 95% of which appear only once. J is TRBJ2-7 and V is TRBV19, with TRBD1 matching 9 bases. The TCR comes from a human donor in good health. The specimen was CD8+ T cells from blood. The CDR3 spells CATRGQGFYEQYF. CDR3 sequence (DNA): TGTGCCACCCGGGGACAGGGTTTTTACGAGCAGTACTTC.